These T cell receptor beta chains were read from a single sample in a study of CD8 T cells in Susac syndrome. TCRdb passed the immunoSEQ multiplex PCR reads through MiXCR, listing each CDR3 protein once. The top ten hold roughly 0.11% of the sample, which has about 130,000 distinct CDR3 sequences, about 95% seen once. The sample comprised CD4+ T cells from PBMCs. These receptors were collected from a human donor in good health. The CDR3 runs from the conserved cysteine through the conserved F or W. The D gene is left open where the match is weak. Expanded clones get a size class; other rows say once, few or many, or leave the size out.

clone_size	d_call	v_call	j_call	cdr3_aa	cdr3_nt
-	-	TRBV18	TRBJ2-5	CASSPGAVEETQYF	TGTGCCAGCTCACCAGGGGCAGTAGAAGAGACCCAGTACTTC
-	-	TRBV7-2	TRBJ2-1	CASSAITGTPYNEQFF	TGTGCCAGCAGCGCCATAACAGGGACTCCCTACAATGAGCAGTTCTTC
once	-	TRBV5-8	TRBJ2-7	CASSFHYEQYF	TGTGCCAGCAGCTTCCACTACGAGCAGTACTTC
-	TRBD1	TRBV7-2	TRBJ1-4	CASSSAGGNEKLFF	TGTGCCAGCAGCTCGGCAGGGGGTAATGAAAAACTGTTTTTT
-	-	TRBV28	TRBJ2-7	CASSWSQGGEQYF	TGTGCCAGCAGTTGGAGCCAGGGGGGCGAGCAGTACTTC
-	-	TRBV6-2/TRBV6-3	TRBJ2-5	CASIEKGETQYF	TGTGCCAGCATAGAGAAGGGAGAGACCCAGTACTTC
-	-	TRBV3-1	TRBJ1-2	CASSQGAALLGGYTF	TGTGCCAGCAGCCAAGGGGCAGCTCTTTTGGGTGGCTACACCTTC
once	-	TRBV6-1	TRBJ2-6	CASSNRRQSFSGANVLTF	TGTGCCAGCAGTAATCGGCGACAGAGCTTCTCTGGGGCCAACGTCCTGACTTTC
-	-	TRBV3-1	TRBJ1-2	CASSQKPGNYGYTF	TGTGCCAGCAGCCAAAAGCCGGGCAACTATGGCTACACCTTC
-	-	TRBV12-3/TRBV12-4	TRBJ1-1	CASRNGLSDTEAFF	TGTGCCAGCAGGAACGGGCTGTCGGACACTGAAGCTTTCTTT
-	TRBD2	TRBV12-5	TRBJ2-4	CASGPPGLAGEEVKNIQYF	TGTGCTAGTGGTCCGCCGGGACTAGCGGGAGAAGAGGTCAAAAACATTCAGTACTTC
once	-	TRBV12-3/TRBV12-4	TRBJ2-1	CASSPPGEQFF	TGTGCCAGCAGCCCCCCGGGTGAGCAGTTCTTC
-	-	TRBV6-1	TRBJ2-5	CASSEAQETQYF	TGTGCCAGCAGTGAAGCTCAAGAGACCCAGTACTTC
-	-	TRBV7-9	TRBJ2-7	CASSFSPGNPYEQYF	TGTGCCAGCAGCTTTTCCCCAGGGAACCCCTACGAGCAGTACTTC
-	-	TRBV2	TRBJ2-1	CASSEAGLNNEQFF	TGTGCCAGCAGTGAGGCGGGACTTAACAATGAGCAGTTCTTC
-	TRBD2	TRBV28	TRBJ2-3	CASSLGAASGDTDTQYF	TGTGCCAGCAGTTTAGGGGCGGCTAGCGGAGACACAGATACGCAGTATTTT
-	TRBD1	TRBV5-1	TRBJ1-1	CASNRGRNTEAFF	TGCGCCAGCAACAGGGGCAGGAACACTGAAGCTTTCTTT
-	-	TRBV7-8	TRBJ2-7	CASSAAGTGAAEQYF	TGTGCCAGCAGCGCAGCCGGGACCGGGGCGGCCGAGCAGTACTTC
-	-	TRBV29-1	TRBJ1-1	CSVVAFPGGAFF	TGCAGCGTTGTGGCCTTCCCGGGGGGAGCTTTCTTT
-	-	TRBV28	TRBJ2-3	CASTRGGQGTDTQYF	TGTGCCAGCACCCGAGGTGGGCAGGGGACAGATACGCAGTATTTT
-	-	TRBV3-1	TRBJ1-1	CASSHRAGARNTEAFF	TGTGCCAGCAGCCACAGAGCGGGGGCGCGGAACACTGAAGCTTTCTTT
-	TRBD1	TRBV20-1	TRBJ1-1	CRHQRTGGWTEAFF	TGCAGACACCAAAGGACAGGGGGCTGGACTGAAGCTTTCTTT
few	TRBD1	TRBV12-3/TRBV12-4	TRBJ2-3	CASSSRTGGTDTQYF	TGTGCCAGCAGTTCACGGACAGGGGGAACAGATACGCAGTATTTT
-	-	TRBV7-9	TRBJ2-3	CASSRAGPDTQYF	TGTGCCAGCAGCAGGGCAGGGCCAGATACGCAGTATTTT
-	TRBD1	TRBV29-1	TRBJ1-5	CSDVDRGIPQPQHF	TGCAGCGACGTAGACAGGGGAATCCCTCAGCCCCAGCATTTT
once	TRBD1	TRBV4-1	TRBJ1-4	CASSQDRDRVNEKLFF	TGCGCCAGCAGCCAAGATCGCGACAGGGTTAATGAAAAACTGTTTTTT
once	TRBD1	TRBV7-9	TRBJ2-5	CASSLDRGKTQYF	TGTGCCAGCAGCTTAGACAGGGGGAAGACCCAGTACTTC
-	-	TRBV12-3/TRBV12-4	TRBJ1-3	CASKQGGENTIYF	TGTGCCAGCAAACAGGGTGGCGAAAACACCATATATTTT
-	TRBD1	TRBV5-1	TRBJ2-7	CASSLDPGTAYEQYF	TGCGCCAGCAGCTTGGACCCCGGGACAGCTTACGAGCAGTACTTC
-	-	TRBV20-1	TRBJ2-1	CSARRGKGRNEQFF	TGCAGTGCTAGAAGAGGAAAGGGCCGGAATGAGCAGTTCTTC
-	-	TRBV2	TRBJ2-6	CANSEGPGANVLTF	TGTGCCAACAGTGAGGGACCCGGGGCCAACGTCCTGACTTTC
-	TRBD1	TRBV29-1	TRBJ2-7	CSVEGGQGAPYEQYF	TGCAGCGTTGAAGGGGGACAGGGGGCTCCCTACGAGCAGTACTTC
-	TRBD2	TRBV20-1	TRBJ2-7	CSASGLADKYEQYF	TGCAGTGCTAGTGGGCTAGCGGATAAGTACGAGCAGTACTTC